This T cell receptor (beta chain) was retrieved from a study of blood T cell repertoires in COVID-19. About the research overall: In each case, the material was cDNA or gDNA derived from T cells, B-cell-depleted T cells, or PBMCs.

Looked up from germline, CDR1 is SGHRS and CDR2 is YFSETQ. V gave up 2 bases and J gave up 6 bases, with 20 bases separating them. The CDR3 covers 16 residues. This table comes from immunoSEQ multiplex PCR, and its TCRdb copy is limited to in-frame clones, with some not included. Among 350,000 to 400,000 clones, roughly nine tenths were seen once, and the ten largest hold over 0.95%. Participant-reported clinical history was the basis for cohort assignment. The sample comprised PBMCs or T cells enriched from blood (not recorded which). V usage is TRBV5-1 and J usage is TRBJ1-2, with a tentative D call TRBD1 (5 bases). This receptor was identified in a man between 18 and 35 years old who had recovered from COVID-19. CDR3 amino acids: CASSLSPSTKTDGYTF. CDR3 nucleotide sequence: TGCGCCAGCAGCTTATCCCCAAGTACAAAGACAGATGGCTACACCTTC.